The next 8 T cell receptor beta chains were all read from a single sample in a study of radiotherapy plus CTLA-4 blockade in lung cancer. Some clones are missing from TCRdb's copy, which holds only in-frame ones; the method was immunoSEQ multiplex PCR. The table has just under 45,000 clones, 55% to 80% seen once; the top ten hold approximately 23%. Sequenced material: peripheral blood, taken from a patient treated with radiotherapy plus ipilimumab. The receptors come from a human donor with non-small cell lung cancer who had a partial response to radiotherapy plus ipilimumab.

This chain uses TRBV19 with TRBJ2-2; 9 bases are shared with TRBD2. This CDR3 has 17 residues. Germline V CDR1 and CDR2: LNHDA, SQIVND (reference sequence). With 3 bases clipped from V and 5 bases from J, the junction kept 10 bases outside the gene matches. The CDR3 nucleotides are TGTGCCAGTAGTATCGGCGGGAGGGCCCATAGAACCGGGGAGCTGTTTTTT. Protein sequence: CASSIGGRAHRTGELFF. The variable domain in full, completed from reference TRBV19 and TRBJ2-2, reads DGGITQSPKYLFRKEGQNVTLSCEQNLNHDAMYWYRQDPGQGLRLIYYSQIVNDFQKGDIAEGYSVSREKKESFPLTVTSAQKNPTAFYLCASSIGGRAHRTGELFFGEGSRLTVL.

V gene TRBV30 combines with J gene TRBJ1-1; maybe TRBD1 (6 bases). The CDR3 consists of 11 residues. Germline CDR1 reads GTSNPN; CDR2 reads SVGIG (reference sequence). Trimming stripped 2 bases from V and 8 bases from J, with 9 bases between. CDR3 sequence: CAWSSGTEAFF. The CDR3 region has the DNA TGTGCCTGGAGTTCTGGGACAGAAGCTTTCTTT.

This clone was seen a handful of times. The rearrangement links TRBV2 to TRBJ1-2; D gene ambiguous. The CDR3 is 13 amino acids. V was clipped by 7 bases and J by 0 bases, with 9 bases between them. Germline V gives CDR1 SNHLY, CDR2 FYNNEI. CDR3 nucleotides: TGTGCCAGCATGAGGGATGCTAACTATGGCTACACCTTC. Amino acid sequence: CASMRDANYGYTF.

V and J are TRBV5-6 and TRBJ2-2, with TRBD2 matching over 7 bases. Trimming at V came to 0 bases and at J to 7 bases, leaving 6 bases not matched to a gene. Germline V gene data show CDR1 as SGHDT and CDR2 as YYEEEE. This CDR3 has 15 residues. In DNA, the CDR3 is TGTGCCAGCAGCTTGGTGCCGGGAGGCGACGGGGAGCTGTTTTTT. Translation gives CASSLVPGGDGELFF.

The rearrangement joins TRBV5-1 to TRBJ2-1, with D unresolved. Germline V gene lookup returns CDR1 SGHRS and CDR2 YFSETQ. The CDR3 runs 13 residues. With 6 bases removed from V and 0 bases from J, the gap between germline ends came to 7 bases. The CDR3 sequence is CASMESSYNEQFF. CDR3 nucleotides: TGCGCCAGCATGGAGAGCTCCTACAATGAGCAGTTCTTC. The full variable domain, its missing parts supplied by reference TRBV5-1 and TRBJ2-1, is KAGVTQTPRYLIKTRGQQVTLSCSPISGHRSVSWYQQTPGQGLQFLFEYFSETQRNKGNFPGRFSGRQFSNSRSEMNVSTLELGDSALYLCASMESSYNEQFFGPGTRLTVL.

V is TRBV30 and J is TRBJ2-7; 7 bases are shared with TRBD2. Germline V CDR1 and CDR2: GTSNPN, SVGIG (reference sequence). CDR3 length equals 14 residues. V gave up 5 bases and J gave up 2 bases; unmatched junction bases: 9. The CDR3 bases are TGTGCCTGGCGGTCGGGGGGTATCACCTACGAGCAGTACTTC. Protein sequence: CAWRSGGITYEQYF.

The CDR3 spells CASSMRQEVNTEAFF. The CDR3 DNA sequence: TGTGCCAGTAGTATGAGGCAGGAGGTGAACACTGAAGCTTTCTTT. The chain uses TRBV19 and TRBJ1-1; no clear D gene. CDR1 is LNHDA and CDR2 is SQIVND in the germline V gene (reference sequence). This CDR3 has 15 amino acids. V was trimmed by 3 bases and J by 0 bases, leaving 11 bases between them.

This clone was found a few times. The V and J genes are TRBV30 and TRBJ2-1, with 9 bases matching TRBD2. V was clipped by 2 bases and J by 7 bases; unmatched bases: 6. The CDR3 loop spans 14 amino acids. The germline V gene has CDR1 GTSNPN and CDR2 SVGIG (reference sequence). This chain's CDR3 is CAWSKGGRGNEQFF. In nucleotides, the CDR3 is TGTGCCTGGAGTAAAGGCGGGAGGGGAAATGAGCAGTTCTTC.